These 32 T cell receptor beta chains share one sample of origin, sequenced in a study of PD-L1 blockade in urothelial cancer. Time point denoted: pretreatment peripheral blood. Produced via immunoSEQ multiplex PCR; TCRdb's table is partial and in-frame only. The sample lists more than 75,000 clones, 84% seen once, with approximately 2% in the top ten. Material: PBMCs, obtained around atezolizumab (anti-PD-L1) treatment. These receptors originate from a man aged 55 to 70 with urothelial cancer.

This chain links TRBV11-1 with TRBJ2-3, with D tentatively TRBD2 (5 bases). The CDR3 loop spans 15 amino acids. The V end was cut by 3 bases, the J end by 2 bases, with 12 bases between. Germline loops: CDR1 SGHAT, CDR2 FQDESV (reference sequence). The CDR3 is CASSFGRRNTDTQYF. The CDR3 nucleotides read TGTGCCAGCAGCTTTGGCAGGAGGAACACAGATACGCAGTATTTT.

This chain joins TRBV11-2 and TRBJ2-1; D not resolved. The CDR3 spans 13 residues. Germline V gene lookup returns CDR1 SGHAT and CDR2 FQNNGV. Trimming took off 3 bases at V and 7 bases at J, with 10 bases between the two ends. The CDR3, as DNA: TGTGCCAGCAGCTTCAATCGCCTAAATGAGCAGTTCTTC. This translates into CASSFNRLNEQFF.

This chain links TRBV7-9 with TRBJ2-2; weak D call: TRBD1 (5 bases). Per germline, CDR1 SEHNR and CDR2 FQNEAQ (reference sequence). The CDR3 sequence is 15 residues long. The V gene lost 1 base and the J gene lost 0 bases, with 6 bases spanning the gap. This CDR3 reads CASSLGGANTGELFF. The CDR3 DNA sequence: TGTGCCAGCAGCTTAGGGGGCGCGAACACCGGGGAGCTGTTTTTT.

This chain joins TRBV19 and TRBJ1-5; 8 positions match TRBD1. The V segment lost 6 bases and the J segment 3 bases; nucleotides outside the gene matches: 7. Per germline, CDR1 LNHDA and CDR2 SQIVND (reference sequence). The CDR3 totals 15 residues. CDR3 sequence: CASSQDRGVNQPQHF. As DNA, the CDR3 is TGTGCCAGTAGCCAAGACAGGGGTGTCAATCAGCCCCAGCATTTT.

The chain links TRBV18 to TRBJ2-3; 7 positions agree with TRBD1. The ends lost 5 bases at V and 2 bases at J; junction bases unmatched: 7. Germline CDR1 is KGHSH and CDR2 is LQKENI. CDR3 length: 15 amino acids. The CDR3 coding sequence is TGTGCCAGCTCAGAAGGGGGCCTCTACACAGATACGCAGTATTTT. Translating it yields CASSEGGLYTDTQYF.

The genes are TRBV25-1 and TRBJ2-7, with TRBD2 matching over 10 bases. V lost 3 bases to trimming and J lost 5 bases; unmatched junction nucleotides: 7. This CDR3 comprises 15 residues. Germline V gene sequence: CDR1 MGHDK, CDR2 SYGVNS. Written as DNA, the CDR3 is TGTGCCAGCAGTGACCCTAGCGGGAGTGTACACGAGCAGTACTTC. Its protein is CASSDPSGSVHEQYF.

V and J are TRBV30 and TRBJ1-2; 7 bases fit TRBD1. The V segment lost 2 bases and the J segment 4 bases; nucleotides outside the gene matches: 7. The CDR3 consists of 14 residues. CDR1 and CDR2 from the germline V gene are GTSNPN and SVGIG (reference sequence). The CDR3 DNA follows: TGTGCCTGGAGTCCCGCGACAGGGCTCTATGGCTACACCTTC. This gives the protein CAWSPATGLYGYTF.

V gene TRBV6-5 combines with J gene TRBJ2-7, with 7 bases lining up with TRBD1. The CDR3 extends over 15 amino acids. V was pared by 2 bases and J by 2 bases, with 6 bases of the junction left unmatched. Germline V gene data show CDR1 as MNHEY and CDR2 as SVGAGI. The CDR3 here is CASSYGLTGAYEQYF. The CDR3 DNA follows: TGTGCCAGCAGTTACGGGTTAACAGGGGCCTACGAGCAGTACTTC.

This clone was counted a few times. The genes are TRBV4-1 and TRBJ1-3; TRBD1 matches 7 bases. The CDR3 covers 17 residues. Germline V gene lookup returns CDR1 MGHRA and CDR2 YSYEKL. V was clipped by 0 bases and J by 2 bases; unmatched bases: 7. The CDR3 nucleotides are TGCGCCAGCAGCCAAGAAGGGAACAGGGGCCCTGGAAACACCATATATTTT. Protein sequence: CASSQEGNRGPGNTIYF.

This clone was counted at least ten times. This sequence joins TRBV1 and TRBJ1-6; the D call TRBD1 from the table was never checked on the DNA. TRBV1 is flagged as a pseudogene. The CDR3 totals 20 residues. CDR3 protein: CTSSQDLRQVTARYNSPLHF. The CDR3 region has the DNA TGCACCAGCAGCCAAGATCTGAGACAGGTGACCGCCCGATATAATTCACCCCTCCACTTT.

The chain joins TRBV7-9 to TRBJ2-2; 10 bases are shared with TRBD1. CDR1 and CDR2 from the germline V gene are SEHNR and FQNEAQ (reference sequence). CDR3 length equals 14 residues. After removal of 6 bases from V and 7 bases from J, the junction contained 5 bases not matched to a gene. DNA of the CDR3: TGTGCCAGCAGTCGACAGGGGGCCAACGGGGAGCTGTTTTTT. Translated: CASSRQGANGELFF.

The V call is TRBV10-1, the J call TRBJ2-7; maybe TRBD1 (5 bases). In germline, CDR1 is WNHNN, CDR2 SYGVQD (reference sequence). The CDR3 sequence is 15 residues long. Trimming stripped 0 bases from V and 6 bases from J, with 15 bases between. The CDR3 DNA sequence: TGCGCCAGCAGTGAGTCGGGGCCAGGATCGCGCGAGCAGTACTTC. Its protein product is CASSESGPGSREQYF.

This chain links TRBV27 with TRBJ2-3; 9 bases map to TRBD2. The V segment lost 0 bases and the J segment 5 bases; nucleotides outside the gene matches: 6. The CDR3 sequence is 16 residues long. Germline CDR1 MNHEY, CDR2 SMNVEV (reference sequence). The CDR3 here is CASSLSRAGGQDTQYF. DNA of the CDR3: TGTGCCAGCAGTTTATCTCGCGCGGGAGGGCAAGATACGCAGTATTTT.

The gene calls are TRBV10-1 and TRBJ1-2, with D maybe TRBD1 (5 bases). Deletions cut 0 bases from V and 7 bases from J, with 15 bases between. Germline loops: CDR1 WNHNN, CDR2 SYGVQD (reference sequence). The CDR3 sequence is 15 residues long. The CDR3 is CASSESGTAGSGYTF. CDR3 in DNA: TGCGCCAGCAGTGAGTCCGGGACGGCGGGGAGTGGCTACACCTTC.

At least ten counts were recorded for this clone. V usage is TRBV6-5 and J usage is TRBJ1-5, with D tentatively TRBD1 (6 bases). V was cut by 5 bases and J by 4 bases, with 6 bases left in between. The CDR3 has 12 amino acids. The germline V gene has CDR1 MNHEY and CDR2 SVGAGI. CDR3 residues: CASSTGNQPQHF. CDR3 in DNA: TGTGCCAGCAGTACAGGGAATCAGCCCCAGCATTTT.

The rearrangement uses TRBV7-9 and TRBJ2-3; TRBD2 matches 7 bases. CDR3 size: 15 residues. Trimming removed 5 bases from V and 2 bases from J; junction bases left unmatched: 7. CDR1 SEHNR and CDR2 FQNEAQ come from the germline V gene (reference sequence). The CDR3 spells CASSPSGGLTDTQYF. The CDR3 DNA reads as TGTGCCAGCAGCCCCTCGGGGGGTCTCACAGATACGCAGTATTTT. The full variable domain, with the rest looked up from reference TRBV7-9 and TRBJ2-3, is DTGVSQNPRHKITKRGQNVTFRCDPISEHNRLYWYRQTLGQGPEFLTYFQNEAQLEKSRLLSDRFSAERPKGSFSTLEIQRTEQGDSAMYLCASSPSGGLTDTQYFGPGTRLTVL.

The J gene is TRBJ2-2, the V gene TRBV19; D uncertain. Trimming pared 5 bases from V and 0 bases from J, leaving 7 bases between. The CDR3 is 14 residues long. Germline assignment: CDR1 LNHDA and CDR2 SQIVND (reference sequence). The CDR3 is CASSFTPNTGELFF. The DNA for the CDR3 is TGTGCCAGTAGTTTCACACCGAACACCGGGGAGCTGTTTTTT.

This clone has only a few counts. This chain uses TRBV30 with TRBJ2-7; 9 nucleotides line up with TRBD1. The germline V gene encodes CDR1 GTSNPN and CDR2 SVGIG (reference sequence). V shed 3 bases, J shed 3 bases, and the junction held 12 bases outside the gene matches. This CDR3 is built from 16 residues. CDR3: CAWRPKSGQGDYEQYF. CDR3 DNA: TGTGCCTGGAGGCCTAAGTCGGGACAGGGCGACTACGAGCAGTACTTC.

V gene TRBV5-1 combines with J gene TRBJ2-1; D is perhaps TRBD1 (6 bases). The CDR3 extends over 12 amino acids. Germline-derived CDR1 and CDR2 are SGHRS and YFSETQ. The ends were cut back, 3 bases at V and 10 bases at J, with 11 bases in the middle. The CDR3 nucleotides read TGCGCCAGCAGCTCGGCGAGGGGGGAGCAGTTCTTC. It specifies CASSSARGEQFF.

Of note for this clone: This sample includes further DNA sequences coding for the same CDR3. The chain joins TRBV29-1 to TRBJ2-3; 10 positions agree with TRBD2. With V trimmed by 3 bases and J by 0 bases, 6 bases remained unmatched. Germline V gene data show CDR1 as SQVTM and CDR2 as ANQGSEA. This CDR3 spans 16 amino acids. The CDR3 loop reads CSVDGLAGDSTDTQYF. For the CDR3, the DNA is TGCAGCGTTGATGGGCTAGCGGGAGACAGCACAGATACGCAGTATTTT.

The gene calls are TRBV18 and TRBJ2-7; D is unclear. V lost 0 bases and J lost 3, with 12 bases in between. This CDR3 has 15 residues. From germline, CDR1 is KGHSH and CDR2 LQKENI. The CDR3, as DNA: TGTGCCAGCTCACCACCTACAGCATTAAACTACGAGCAGTACTTC. Amino acids: CASSPPTALNYEQYF.

The chain carries TRBV29-1 and TRBJ2-2; 7 bases map to TRBD1. Germline-derived CDR1 and CDR2 are SQVTM and ANQGSEA. This CDR3 has 14 amino acids. With 5 bases clipped from V and 6 bases from J, the junction kept 9 bases outside the gene matches. The CDR3 loop reads CSVSIRQGAGELFF. DNA of the CDR3: TGCAGCGTTAGTATTAGACAGGGCGCCGGGGAGCTGTTTTTT.

The V gene is TRBV11-3, the J gene TRBJ2-1; 7 nucleotides match TRBD2. Germline CDR1 is SGHNT and CDR2 is YENEEA. The CDR3 is 15 amino acids. Germline trimming cut 5 bases from V and 7 bases from J; bases unmatched to any gene: 11. The CDR3 region has the DNA TGTGCCAGCAGCCCGGGGACTATAGGGATGAATGAGCAGTTCTTC. Amino acids: CASSPGTIGMNEQFF.

The V call is TRBV30, the J call TRBJ1-2; 8 bases line up with TRBD1. Losses at the gene ends were 6 bases for V and 3 bases for J; bases not matched to a gene: 6. This CDR3 spans 13 amino acids. From germline, CDR1 is GTSNPN and CDR2 SVGIG (reference sequence). The CDR3 is CACRTGTDYGYTF. Here the CDR3 DNA reads TGTGCCTGCCGGACAGGGACGGACTATGGCTACACCTTC.

The chain has TRBV28 and TRBJ2-7; a weak D match, TRBD1 (6 bases). Trimming removed 6 bases from V and 0 bases from J, with 15 bases in between. The CDR3 has 15 residues. The germline V gene encodes CDR1 MDHEN and CDR2 SYDVKM. This CDR3 reads CASSLGTTLSYEQYF. CDR3 in DNA: TGTGCCAGCAGCCTAGGGACAACCCTCTCCTACGAGCAGTACTTC.

This chain connects TRBV7-9 to TRBJ2-2, with a tentative D call TRBD1 (5 bases). This CDR3 contains 13 residues. The V end lost 2 bases, the J end lost 4 bases, and 5 bases lay between the germline ends. Germline values: CDR1 SEHNR, CDR2 FQNEAQ (reference sequence). The CDR3 reads CASSLQGTGELFF. The DNA of the CDR3 is TGTGCCAGCAGCTTACAGGGCACCGGGGAGCTGTTTTTT.

The chain uses TRBV6-5 and TRBJ1-1; tentatively, D is TRBD1 (5 bases). The V end lost 5 bases, the J end lost 9 bases, and 19 bases lay between the germline ends. The CDR3 spans 14 residues. The germline gives CDR1 MNHEY, CDR2 SVGAGI. The CDR3 nucleotides are TGTGCCAGCAGTCCGGAGCGGGCTAGACAGCAAGCTTTCTTT. This encodes CASSPERARQQAFF.

In this sample, this clone turned up once. The V call is TRBV30, the J call TRBJ1-3, with 10 bases fitting TRBD1. Per germline, CDR1 GTSNPN and CDR2 SVGIG (reference sequence). V lost 5 bases, J lost 5 bases, and 6 bases stayed unmatched. CDR3 length: 14 amino acids. CDR3 nucleotides: TGTGCCTGGCAGACAGGGGGCGGTCGAAACACCATATATTTT. Its translation is CAWQTGGGRNTIYF.

V usage is TRBV30 and J usage is TRBJ2-7; D remains ambiguous. The CDR3 has 12 amino acids. The germline CDR1 and CDR2 sequences are GTSNPN and SVGIG (reference sequence). V lost 2 bases, J lost 1 base, and 6 bases lay in between. In nucleotides, the CDR3 is TGTGCCTGGAGTTCCCAATCCTACGAGCAGTACTTC. This gives the protein CAWSSQSYEQYF.

This chain joins TRBV6-5 and TRBJ1-5; TRBD1 matches at 7 bases. The CDR3 sequence is 15 residues long. The germline V gene encodes CDR1 MNHEY and CDR2 SVGAGI. Unmatched junction bases numbered 5, after V lost 6 bases and J lost 0 bases. The CDR3 protein is CASSNRGHSNQPQHF. In nucleotides, the CDR3 is TGTGCCAGCAGCAACAGGGGCCATAGCAATCAGCCCCAGCATTTT.

Only one count was recorded for this clone. CDR3 protein: CASSDSEATEAFF. The DNA of the CDR3 is TGTGCCAGCAGTGATAGCGAGGCCACTGAAGCTTTCTTT. V gene TRBV2 combines with J gene TRBJ1-1; D gene uncertain. Germline V gene lookup returns CDR1 SNHLY and CDR2 FYNNEI. Trimming left V 3 bases short and J 4 bases short, with 9 bases between. The CDR3 length is 13 residues.

This sequence joins TRBV10-1 and TRBJ1-4; 11 bases are a match to TRBD1. Germline CDR1 reads WNHNN; CDR2 reads SYGVQD (reference sequence). V trimming: 2 bases; J trimming: 0 bases; junction bases outside the gene matches: 2. The CDR3 is 17 residues long. CDR3 loop: CASSETGQGATNEKLFF. In DNA, the CDR3 is TGCGCCAGCAGTGAGACGGGACAGGGGGCAACTAATGAAAAACTGTTTTTT.